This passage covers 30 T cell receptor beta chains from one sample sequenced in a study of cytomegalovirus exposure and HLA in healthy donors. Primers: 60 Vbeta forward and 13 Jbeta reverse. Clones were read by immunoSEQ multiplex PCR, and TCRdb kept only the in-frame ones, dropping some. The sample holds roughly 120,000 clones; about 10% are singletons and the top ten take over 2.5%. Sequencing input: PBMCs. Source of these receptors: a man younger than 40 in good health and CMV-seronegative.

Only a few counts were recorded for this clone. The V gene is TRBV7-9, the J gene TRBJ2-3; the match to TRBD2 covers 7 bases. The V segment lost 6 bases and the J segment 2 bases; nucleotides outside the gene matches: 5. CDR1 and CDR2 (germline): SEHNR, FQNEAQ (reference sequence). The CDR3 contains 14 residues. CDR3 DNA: TGTGCCAGCAGTACAGCGGGACTCACAGATACGCAGTATTTT. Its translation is CASSTAGLTDTQYF.

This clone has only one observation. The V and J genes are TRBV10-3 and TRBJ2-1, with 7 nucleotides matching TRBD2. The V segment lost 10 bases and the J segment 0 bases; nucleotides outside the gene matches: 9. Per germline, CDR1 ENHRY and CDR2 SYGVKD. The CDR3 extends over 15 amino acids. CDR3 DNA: TGTGCCACCTCGGGAGGCCCGAGCTCCTACAATGAGCAGTTCTTC. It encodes CATSGGPSSYNEQFF.

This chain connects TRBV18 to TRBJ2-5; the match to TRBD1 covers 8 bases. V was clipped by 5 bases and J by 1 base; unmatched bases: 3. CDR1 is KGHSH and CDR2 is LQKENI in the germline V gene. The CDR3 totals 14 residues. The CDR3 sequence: CASSDRGIQETQYF. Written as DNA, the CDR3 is TGTGCCAGCTCAGACAGGGGAATCCAAGAGACCCAGTACTTC.

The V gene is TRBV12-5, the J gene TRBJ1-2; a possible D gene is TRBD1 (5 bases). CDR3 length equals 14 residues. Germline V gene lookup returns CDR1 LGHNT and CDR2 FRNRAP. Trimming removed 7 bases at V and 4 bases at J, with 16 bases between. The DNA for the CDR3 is TGTGCTAGTGATTATCCGGACACAATCTATGGCTACACCTTC. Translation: CASDYPDTIYGYTF.

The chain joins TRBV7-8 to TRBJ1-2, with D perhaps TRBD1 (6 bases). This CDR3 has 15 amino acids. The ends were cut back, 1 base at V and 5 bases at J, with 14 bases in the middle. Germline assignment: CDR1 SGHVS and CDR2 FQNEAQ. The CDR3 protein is CASSLGLGGRYGYTF. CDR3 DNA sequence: TGTGCCAGCAGCTTAGGGCTCGGGGGGCGGTATGGCTACACCTTC.

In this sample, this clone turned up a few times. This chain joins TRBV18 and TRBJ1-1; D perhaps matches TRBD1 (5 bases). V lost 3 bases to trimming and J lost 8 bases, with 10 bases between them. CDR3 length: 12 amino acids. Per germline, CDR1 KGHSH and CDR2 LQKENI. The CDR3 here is CASSPSGGEAFF. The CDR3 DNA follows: TGTGCCAGCTCACCCAGCGGGGGGGAAGCTTTCTTT.

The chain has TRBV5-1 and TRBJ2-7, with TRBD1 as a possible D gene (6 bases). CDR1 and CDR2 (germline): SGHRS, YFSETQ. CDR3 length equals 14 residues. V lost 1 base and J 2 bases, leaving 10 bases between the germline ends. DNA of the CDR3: TGCGCCAGCAGCTTGATGGACAGAGCCTACGAGCAGTACTTC. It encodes CASSLMDRAYEQYF.

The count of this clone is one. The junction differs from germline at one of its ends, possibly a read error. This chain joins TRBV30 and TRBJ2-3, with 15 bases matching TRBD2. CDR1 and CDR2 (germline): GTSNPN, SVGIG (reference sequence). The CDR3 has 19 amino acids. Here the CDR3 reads CAWSVGGLAGGGPTDMQYF. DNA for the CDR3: TGTGCCTGGAGTGTAGGGGGACTAGCGGGAGGAGGCCCGACAGATATGCAGTATTTT.

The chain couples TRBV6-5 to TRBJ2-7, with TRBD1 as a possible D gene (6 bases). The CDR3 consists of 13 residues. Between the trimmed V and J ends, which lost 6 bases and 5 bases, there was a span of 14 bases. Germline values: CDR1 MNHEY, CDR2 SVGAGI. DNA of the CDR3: TGTGCCAGCAGCGCTGGACAGAGGGACGAGCAGTACTTC. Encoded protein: CASSAGQRDEQYF.

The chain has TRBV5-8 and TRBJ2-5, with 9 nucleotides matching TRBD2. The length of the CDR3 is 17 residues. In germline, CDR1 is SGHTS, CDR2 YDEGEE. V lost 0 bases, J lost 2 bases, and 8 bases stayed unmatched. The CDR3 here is CASSLGSWRGGQETQYF. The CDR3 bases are TGTGCCAGCAGCTTGGGGTCTTGGCGGGGGGGACAAGAGACCCAGTACTTC.

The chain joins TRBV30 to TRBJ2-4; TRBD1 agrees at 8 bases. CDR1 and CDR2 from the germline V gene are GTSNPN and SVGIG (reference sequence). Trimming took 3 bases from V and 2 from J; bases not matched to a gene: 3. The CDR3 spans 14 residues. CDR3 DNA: TGTGCCTGGAGCAGGGGGCGATCCAAAAACATTCAGTACTTC. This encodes CAWSRGRSKNIQYF.

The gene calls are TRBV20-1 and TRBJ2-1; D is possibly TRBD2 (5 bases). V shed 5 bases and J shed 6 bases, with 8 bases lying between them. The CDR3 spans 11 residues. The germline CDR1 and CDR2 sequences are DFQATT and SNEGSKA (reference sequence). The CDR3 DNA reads TGCAGTGCTCAGAGGGCCAATGAGCAGTTCTTC. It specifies CSAQRANEQFF.

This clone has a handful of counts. The CDR3 loop is CASSLAYQTGEYEQYF. CDR3 coding DNA: TGTGCCAGCAGCTTGGCCTATCAGACTGGTGAATACGAGCAGTACTTC. This chain joins TRBV5-4 and TRBJ2-7; D gene unclear. CDR1 and CDR2 (germline): SGHNT, YYREEE (reference sequence). The length of the CDR3 is 16 residues. Trimming shortened V by 0 bases and J by 4 bases, and 17 bases separated the two germline ends.

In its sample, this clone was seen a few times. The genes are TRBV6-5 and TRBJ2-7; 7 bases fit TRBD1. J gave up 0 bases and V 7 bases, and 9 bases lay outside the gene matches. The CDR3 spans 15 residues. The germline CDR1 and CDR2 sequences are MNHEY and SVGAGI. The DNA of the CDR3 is TGTGCCAGCAAATTGGCGAGGACAGGCTCCTACGAGCAGTACTTC. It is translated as CASKLARTGSYEQYF.

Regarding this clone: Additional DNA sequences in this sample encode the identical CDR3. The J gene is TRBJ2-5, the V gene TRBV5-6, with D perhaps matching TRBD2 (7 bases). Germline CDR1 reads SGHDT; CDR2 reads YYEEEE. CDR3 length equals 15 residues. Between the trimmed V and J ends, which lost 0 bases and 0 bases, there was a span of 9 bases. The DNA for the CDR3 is TGTGCCAGCAGCTTGGGGGGGGGCAACCAAGAGACCCAGTACTTC. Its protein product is CASSLGGGNQETQYF.

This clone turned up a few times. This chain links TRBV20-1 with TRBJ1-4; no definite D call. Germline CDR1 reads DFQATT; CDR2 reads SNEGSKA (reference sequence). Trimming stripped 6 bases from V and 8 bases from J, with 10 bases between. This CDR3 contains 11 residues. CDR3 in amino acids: CSATVNEKLFF. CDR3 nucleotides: TGCAGTGCAACAGTAAACGAAAAACTGTTTTTT.

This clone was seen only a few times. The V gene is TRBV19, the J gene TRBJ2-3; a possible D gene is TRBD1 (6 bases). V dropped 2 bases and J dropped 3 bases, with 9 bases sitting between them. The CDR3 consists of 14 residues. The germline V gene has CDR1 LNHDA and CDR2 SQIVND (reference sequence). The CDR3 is CASSIRRGTDTQYF. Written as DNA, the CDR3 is TGTGCCAGTAGTATACGCAGGGGAACAGATACGCAGTATTTT.

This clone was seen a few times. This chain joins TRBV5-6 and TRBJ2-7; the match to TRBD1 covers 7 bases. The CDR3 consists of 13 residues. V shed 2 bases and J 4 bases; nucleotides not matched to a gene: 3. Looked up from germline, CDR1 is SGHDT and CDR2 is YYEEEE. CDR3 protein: CASSFGTEYEQYF. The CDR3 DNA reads TGTGCCAGCAGCTTCGGGACAGAGTACGAGCAGTACTTC.

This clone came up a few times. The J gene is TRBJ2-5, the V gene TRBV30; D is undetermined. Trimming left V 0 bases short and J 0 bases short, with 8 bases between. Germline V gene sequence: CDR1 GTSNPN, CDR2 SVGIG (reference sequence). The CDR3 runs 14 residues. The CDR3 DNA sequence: TGTGCCTGGAGTGTTGGCCAGAACCAAGAGACCCAGTACTTC. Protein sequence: CAWSVGQNQETQYF. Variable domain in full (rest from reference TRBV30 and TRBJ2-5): SQTIHQWPATLVQPVGSPLSLECTVEGTSNPNLYWYRQAAGRGLQLLFYSVGIGQISSEVPQNLSASRPQDRQFILSSKKLLLSDSGFYLCAWSVGQNQETQYFGPGTRLLVL.

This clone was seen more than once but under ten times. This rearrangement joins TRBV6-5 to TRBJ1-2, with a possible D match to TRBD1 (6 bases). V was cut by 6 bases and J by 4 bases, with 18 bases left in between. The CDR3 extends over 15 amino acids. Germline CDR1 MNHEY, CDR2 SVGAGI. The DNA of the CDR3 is TGTGCCAGCAGCCTCAGGGACACCGTCCTCTATGGCTACACCTTC. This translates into CASSLRDTVLYGYTF.

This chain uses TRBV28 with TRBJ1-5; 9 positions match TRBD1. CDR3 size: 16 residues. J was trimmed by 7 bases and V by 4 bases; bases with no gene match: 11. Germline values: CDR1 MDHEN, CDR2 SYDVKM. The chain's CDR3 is CASSSLAGQGNQPQHF. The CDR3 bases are TGTGCCAGCAGTTCTCTGGCGGGACAGGGTAACCAGCCCCAGCATTTT.

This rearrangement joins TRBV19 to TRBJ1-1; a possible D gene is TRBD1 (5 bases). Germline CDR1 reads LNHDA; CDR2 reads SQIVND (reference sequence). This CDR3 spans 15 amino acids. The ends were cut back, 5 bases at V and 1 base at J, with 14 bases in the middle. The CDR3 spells CASSPGHQRNTEAFF. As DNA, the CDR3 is TGTGCCAGTAGTCCTGGACACCAGAGGAACACTGAAGCTTTCTTT.

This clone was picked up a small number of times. CDR3 nucleotides: TGCGCCAGCAGCCAAAGCCGGGACTTCATCTCCTACGAGCAGTACTTC. Protein sequence: CASSQSRDFISYEQYF. V gene TRBV4-1 combines with J gene TRBJ2-7, with D possibly matching TRBD2 (6 bases). Per germline, CDR1 MGHRA and CDR2 YSYEKL. V gave up 2 bases and J gave up 0 bases, with 14 bases separating them. The CDR3 runs 16 residues.

CDR3 DNA sequence: TGTGCCAGCAAGAAGATACCGGGAAACCAAGAGACCCAGTACTTC. Protein: CASKKIPGNQETQYF. This sequence joins TRBV27 and TRBJ2-5; D is possibly TRBD2 (5 bases). Trimming removed 7 bases at V and 0 bases at J, with 15 bases between. Germline assignment: CDR1 MNHEY and CDR2 SMNVEV (reference sequence). There are 15 residues in the CDR3.

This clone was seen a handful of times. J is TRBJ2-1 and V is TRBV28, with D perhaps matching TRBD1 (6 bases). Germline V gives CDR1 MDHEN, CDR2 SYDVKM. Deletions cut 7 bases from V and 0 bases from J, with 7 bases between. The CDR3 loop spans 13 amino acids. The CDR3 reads CASKGGSYNEQFF. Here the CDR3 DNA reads TGTGCCAGCAAAGGGGGCTCCTACAATGAGCAGTTCTTC.

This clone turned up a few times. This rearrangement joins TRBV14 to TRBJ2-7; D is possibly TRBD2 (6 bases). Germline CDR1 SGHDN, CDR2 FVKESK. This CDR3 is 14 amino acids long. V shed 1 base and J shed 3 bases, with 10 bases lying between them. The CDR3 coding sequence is TGTGCCAGCAGCCAAGTGGGGGGAAGCTACGAGCAGTACTTC. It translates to CASSQVGGSYEQYF.

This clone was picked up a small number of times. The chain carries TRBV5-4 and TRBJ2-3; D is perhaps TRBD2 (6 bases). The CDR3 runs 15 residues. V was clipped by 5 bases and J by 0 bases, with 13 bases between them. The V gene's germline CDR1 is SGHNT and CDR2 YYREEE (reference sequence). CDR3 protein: CASSGGATSTDTQYF. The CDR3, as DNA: TGTGCCAGCAGTGGAGGGGCGACTAGCACAGATACGCAGTATTTT.

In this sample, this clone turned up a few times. The CDR3 is CASSVQRQLTEAFF. In DNA form, the CDR3 reads TGTGCCAGCAGTGTACAAAGACAGCTCACTGAAGCTTTCTTT. J is TRBJ1-1 and V is TRBV2; a possible D gene is TRBD1 (5 bases). From germline, CDR1 is SNHLY and CDR2 FYNNEI. The CDR3 sequence is 14 residues long. V shed 4 bases and J shed 4 bases, with 13 bases lying between them.

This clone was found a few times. The CDR3 reads CASSKGTSEQYF. The CDR3, as DNA: TGTGCCAGCAGCAAAGGGACTTCTGAGCAGTACTTC. V and J are TRBV7-2 and TRBJ2-7; perhaps TRBD2 as D (6 bases). Germline CDR1 and CDR2: SGHTA and FQGNSA. Trimming left V 5 bases short and J 7 bases short, with 12 bases between. The CDR3 is 12 amino acids.

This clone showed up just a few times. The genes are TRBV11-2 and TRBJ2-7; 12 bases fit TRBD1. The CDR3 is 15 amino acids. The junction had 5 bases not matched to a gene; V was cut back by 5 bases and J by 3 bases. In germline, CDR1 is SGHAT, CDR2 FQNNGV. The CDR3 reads CASSRGTGGFYEQYF. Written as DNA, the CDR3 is TGTGCCAGCAGCCGAGGGACAGGGGGCTTCTACGAGCAGTACTTC.